Sequencing of this T cell receptor beta chain was carried out in a study of blood T cell repertoires in COVID-19. Overall study context: Donors in the United States, Italy and Spain gave samples during acute or convalescent COVID-19.

CDR1 and CDR2 from the germline V gene are SGHAT and FQNNGV. Trimming removed 2 bases from V and 3 bases from J, with 10 bases in between. CDR3 size: 14 residues. Profiling relied on immunoSEQ multiplex PCR, and the TCRdb table lists in-frame clones only, not all of them. Of under 300,000 clones in the sample, more than 80% are singletons; the top ten hold over 3.5%. The chain carries TRBV11-2 and TRBJ1-1; weak D call: TRBD1 (5 bases). This TCR derives from a woman in her 40s with acute or convalescent COVID-19. The sample taken for sequencing was peripheral blood. CDR3 residues: CASSLTGSYTEAFF. CDR3 nucleotides: TGTGCCAGCAGCTTAACAGGCAGCTACACTGAAGCTTTCTTT.